The sequence of this TCR beta chain was determined in a study of shared clonotypes between healthy human individuals. Study overall: A couple of female and a few male donors aged 18 to 49 were enrolled.

The method was immunoSEQ multiplex PCR; TCRdb's version includes in-frame clones alone and lacks a portion of them. Here the sample spans about 2,100,000 clones, approximately 94% being singletons. CD45RO-negative, CCR7-selected cells formed the naive CD8 fraction, which excluded terminally differentiated effector memory CD45RA+ cells. Sequencing was done on a sample of naive CD8+ T cells from PBMCs. This TCR derives from a man between 18 and 29 years old in good health. Some clones in this sample may be carry-over from other donors' samples.

CDR3 in DNA: TGTGCCAGCCTGGACAGGGACGTTGAAAAACTGTTTTTT. It codes for CASLDRDVEKLFF. This rearrangement joins TRBV2 to TRBJ1-4, with 8 bases identical to TRBD1. V lost 8 bases, J lost 7 bases, and 6 bases stayed unmatched. Germline V gene lookup returns CDR1 SNHLY and CDR2 FYNNEI. This CDR3 has 13 residues.